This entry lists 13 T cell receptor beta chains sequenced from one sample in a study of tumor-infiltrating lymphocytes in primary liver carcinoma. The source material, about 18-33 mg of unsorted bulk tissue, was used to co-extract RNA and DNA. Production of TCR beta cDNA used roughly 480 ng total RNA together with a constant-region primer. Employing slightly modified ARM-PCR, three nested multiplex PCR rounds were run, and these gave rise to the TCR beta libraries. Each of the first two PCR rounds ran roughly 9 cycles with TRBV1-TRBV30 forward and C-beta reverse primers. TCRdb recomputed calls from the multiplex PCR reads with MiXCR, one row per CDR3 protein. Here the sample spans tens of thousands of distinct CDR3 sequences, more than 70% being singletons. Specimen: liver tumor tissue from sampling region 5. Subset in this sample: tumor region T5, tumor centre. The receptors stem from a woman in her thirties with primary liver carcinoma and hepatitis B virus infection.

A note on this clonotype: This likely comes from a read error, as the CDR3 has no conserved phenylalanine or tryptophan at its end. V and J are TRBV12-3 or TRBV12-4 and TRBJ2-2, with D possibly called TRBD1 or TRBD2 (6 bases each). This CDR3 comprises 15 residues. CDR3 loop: CAIRGWDTNTGELFL. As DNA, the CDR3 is TGTGCCATCCGGGGGTGGGACACGAACACCGGGGAACTGTTTCTT.

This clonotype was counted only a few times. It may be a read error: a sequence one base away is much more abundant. The CDR3 here is CVIGPGNTIYF. The CDR3 nucleotides read TGTGTCATCGGACCTGGAAACACCATATATTTT. This chain connects TRBV10-3 to TRBJ1-3; D unclear. This CDR3 contains 11 residues. Germline CDR1 is ENHRY and CDR2 is SYGVKD.

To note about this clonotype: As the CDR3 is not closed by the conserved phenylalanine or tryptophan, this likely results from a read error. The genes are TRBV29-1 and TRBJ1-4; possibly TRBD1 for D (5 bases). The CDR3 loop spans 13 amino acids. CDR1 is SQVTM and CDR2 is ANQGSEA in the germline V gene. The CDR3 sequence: CGVLLDSNEKLFS. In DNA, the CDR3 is TGCGGCGTTCTATTAGACAGTAATGAAAAACTGTTTTCT.

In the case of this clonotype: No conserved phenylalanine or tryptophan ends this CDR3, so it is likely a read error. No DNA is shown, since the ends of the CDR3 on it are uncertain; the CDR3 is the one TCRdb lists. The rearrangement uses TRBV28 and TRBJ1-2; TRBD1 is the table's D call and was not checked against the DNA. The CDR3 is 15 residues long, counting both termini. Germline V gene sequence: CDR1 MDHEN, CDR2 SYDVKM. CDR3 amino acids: CASIQGQGANYGYAL.

CDR3 coding DNA: TGTGCCTTGAGACTAGCGGGATTATCCTACAATGAGCAGTTCTTC. This codes for CALRLAGLSYNEQFF. The rearrangement uses TRBV30 and TRBJ2-1, with 11 bases fitting TRBD2. This CDR3 contains 15 residues. The ends lost 7 bases at V and 1 base at J; junction bases unmatched: 6. Germline loops: CDR1 GTSNPN, CDR2 SVGIG (reference sequence).

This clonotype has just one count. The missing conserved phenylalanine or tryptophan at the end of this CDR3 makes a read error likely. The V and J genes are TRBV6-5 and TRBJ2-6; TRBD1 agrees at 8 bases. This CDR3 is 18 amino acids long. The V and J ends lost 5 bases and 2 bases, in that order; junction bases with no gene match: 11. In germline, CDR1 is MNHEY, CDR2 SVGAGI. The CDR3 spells CASSVWTGMKAGANVLTI. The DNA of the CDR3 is TGTGCCAGCAGTGTTTGGACAGGGATGAAAGCTGGGGCCAACGTCCTGACTATC.

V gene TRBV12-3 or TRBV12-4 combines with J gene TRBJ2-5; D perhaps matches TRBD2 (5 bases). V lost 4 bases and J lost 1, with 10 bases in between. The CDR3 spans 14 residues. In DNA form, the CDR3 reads TGTGCCAGCAGTTACCGGGATCCCCAAGAGACCCAGTACTTC. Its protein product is CASSYRDPQETQYF.

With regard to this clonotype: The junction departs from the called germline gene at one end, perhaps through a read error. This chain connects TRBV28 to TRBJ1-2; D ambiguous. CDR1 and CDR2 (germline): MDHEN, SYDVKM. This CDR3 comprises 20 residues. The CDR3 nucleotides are TGTGCCATCTCCACGGGCAGACTAGTCCCCCGTCAGCACACTAACTATGGTTACACCTTC. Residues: CAISTGRLVPRQHTNYGYTF.

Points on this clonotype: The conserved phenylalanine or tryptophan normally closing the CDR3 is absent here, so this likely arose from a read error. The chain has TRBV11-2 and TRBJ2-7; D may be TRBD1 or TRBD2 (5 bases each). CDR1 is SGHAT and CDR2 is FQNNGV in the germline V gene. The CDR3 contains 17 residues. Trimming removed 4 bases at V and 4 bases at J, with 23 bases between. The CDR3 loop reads CASSSLLGTVNSYEQYL. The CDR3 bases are TGTGCCAGCAGCTCCCTACTGGGGACGGTGAATTCTTACGAGCAGTACCTC.

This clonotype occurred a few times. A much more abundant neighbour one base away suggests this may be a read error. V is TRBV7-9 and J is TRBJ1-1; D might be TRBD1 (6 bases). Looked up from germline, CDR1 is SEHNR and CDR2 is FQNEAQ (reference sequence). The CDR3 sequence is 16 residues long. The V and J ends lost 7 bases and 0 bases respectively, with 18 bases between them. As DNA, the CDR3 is TGTGCCAGCATCCCTAGCCCCGGACAGATGAACACTGAAGCTTTCTTT. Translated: CASIPSPGQMNTEAFF.

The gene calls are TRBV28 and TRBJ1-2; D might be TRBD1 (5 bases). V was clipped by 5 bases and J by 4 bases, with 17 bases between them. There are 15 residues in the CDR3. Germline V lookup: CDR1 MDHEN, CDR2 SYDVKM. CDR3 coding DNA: TGTGCCAGCAGTCCGATCCTGGACATTATCTATGGCTACACCTTC. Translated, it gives CASSPILDIIYGYTF.

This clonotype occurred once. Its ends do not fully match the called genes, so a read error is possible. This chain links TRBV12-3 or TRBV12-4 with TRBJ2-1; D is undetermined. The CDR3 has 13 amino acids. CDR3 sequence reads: CASSLRLFNGQFF. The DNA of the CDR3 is TGCGCCAGCAGTTTAAGGTTATTCAATGGGCAGTTCTTC.

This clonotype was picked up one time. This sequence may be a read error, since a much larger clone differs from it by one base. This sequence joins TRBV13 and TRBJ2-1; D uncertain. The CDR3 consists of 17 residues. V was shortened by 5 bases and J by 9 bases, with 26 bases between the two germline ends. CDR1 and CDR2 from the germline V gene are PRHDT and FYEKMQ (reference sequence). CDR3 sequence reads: CASSPRLPSPSYGEQFF. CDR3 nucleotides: TGTGCCAGCAGCCCTAGATTGCCCAGCCCGTCCTACGGTGAGCAGTTCTTC.